The rows below give T cell receptor beta chains drawn from one sample of a study of T-cell reconstitution after alpha-beta-depleted transplantation in children. TCRdb independently ran MiXCR on the PCR reads; one entry per CDR3 protein. The sample gives roughly 500,000 distinct CDR3 sequences, 8% to 11% of which show up once; 2% is in the top ten. The sample here was PBMCs, taken before TCRalphabeta/CD19-depleted stem cell transplant. All receptors come from a child between 2 and 9 years old with inherited bone marrow failure, due to receive a stem cell transplant. CDR3s include the opening cysteine and the closing phenylalanine or tryptophan. D genes are given only for firm matches. A clone size is listed for some rows: how often the clone was seen (once, few, many), or a class if it is expanded.

>.|TRBJ1-2|many|TRBV7-6
TGTGCCAGCAGCTCCAACAGGGCAAACTATGGCTACACCTTC
CASSSNRANYGYTF
>TRBD2|TRBJ2-1|many|TRBV4-1
TGCGCCAGCAGCCAAATGACTAGCGATAACAATGAGCAGTTCTTC
CASSQMTSDNNEQFF
>.|TRBJ2-2|many|TRBV3-1
TGTGCCAGCAGCCGAATTGCGGGGACCGGGGAGCTGTTTTTT
CASSRIAGTGELFF
>.|TRBJ2-3|many|TRBV10-3
TGTGCCATCAGCGCCGGGCTAGCTGCAGATACGCAGTATTTT
CAISAGLAADTQYF
>TRBD2|TRBJ2-1|few|TRBV6-1
TGTGCCAGCACAAGGACTAGCGGTTATCTCTCCTACAATGAGCAGTTCTTC
CASTRTSGYLSYNEQFF
>TRBD1|TRBJ1-1|.|TRBV29-1
TGCAGCGTTGAGAAGACAGGGGGCAGAACTGAAGCTTTCTTT
CSVEKTGGRTEAFF
>.|TRBJ1-6|many|TRBV12-3/TRBV12-4
TGTGCCAGCAGTTTACACAGAACTAATTCACCCCTCCACTTT
CASSLHRTNSPLHF
>TRBD2|TRBJ2-7|many|TRBV5-1
TGCGCCAGCAGCCCGGGGACAGGGACTAGCGGGAGCTACGAGCAGTACTTC
CASSPGTGTSGSYEQYF
>.|TRBJ2-7|many|TRBV2
TGTGCCAGCAGGGGGGACTTTGCCGAGCAGTACTTC
CASRGDFAEQYF
>.|TRBJ2-7|many|TRBV20-1
TGCAGTGCTAGGGGGACTCCGCGGCATTCCGAGCAGTACTTC
CSARGTPRHSEQYF
>.|TRBJ1-2|many|TRBV29-1
TGCAGCGTTGAGGACACTCCTAACTTC
CSVEDTPNF
>TRBD2|TRBJ2-3|many|TRBV12-3/TRBV12-4
TGTGCCAGCAGTCCAGAACCGGGACTAGCGGACACAGATACGCAGTATTTT
CASSPEPGLADTDTQYF
>TRBD1|TRBJ1-1|many|TRBV7-9
TGTGCCAGCAGCCGACAGGGAGACATGAACACTGAAGCTTTCTTT
CASSRQGDMNTEAFF
>TRBD1|TRBJ2-3|few|TRBV7-2
TGTGCCAGCAGCTTACAATGGGACAGGGGGCGCGATGATACGCAGTATTTT
CASSLQWDRGRDDTQYF
>.|TRBJ2-7|many|TRBV27
TGTGCCAGCAGTTTAGTGGGACTCCCGGACTACGAGCAGTACTTC
CASSLVGLPDYEQYF
>.|TRBJ2-5|many|TRBV25-1
TGTGCCAGCAGTGGAAGACGGTACCAAGAGACCCAGTACTTC
CASSGRRYQETQYF
>.|TRBJ2-1|many|TRBV15
TGTGCCACCAGCAGAGATGTGGGCCTAGGCTACAATGAGCAGTTCTTC
CATSRDVGLGYNEQFF
>.|TRBJ1-1|many|TRBV15
TGTGCCACCAGCAGTCAGATGAACACTGAAGCTTTCTTT
CATSSQMNTEAFF
>.|TRBJ2-3|few|TRBV7-7
TGTGCTAGCAGCTTAGGGCGGGTCGGAGATACGCAGTATTTT
CASSLGRVGDTQYF
>.|TRBJ1-6|few|TRBV27
TGTGCCAGCAGTTTAGTCAGGGGAATTCATTCACCCCTCCACTTT
CASSLVRGIHSPLHF
>.|TRBJ1-1|few|TRBV7-9
TGTGCCAGCAGCTCCGGGACAAGGGCTTTCTTT
CASSSGTRAFF
>TRBD2|TRBJ2-3|many|TRBV7-6
TGTGCCAGCAGCTTAATGACTAGCGGGTCGACTCAAGGACGGATAGTCTTCACAGATACGCAGTATTTT
CASSLMTSGSTQGRIVFTDTQYF